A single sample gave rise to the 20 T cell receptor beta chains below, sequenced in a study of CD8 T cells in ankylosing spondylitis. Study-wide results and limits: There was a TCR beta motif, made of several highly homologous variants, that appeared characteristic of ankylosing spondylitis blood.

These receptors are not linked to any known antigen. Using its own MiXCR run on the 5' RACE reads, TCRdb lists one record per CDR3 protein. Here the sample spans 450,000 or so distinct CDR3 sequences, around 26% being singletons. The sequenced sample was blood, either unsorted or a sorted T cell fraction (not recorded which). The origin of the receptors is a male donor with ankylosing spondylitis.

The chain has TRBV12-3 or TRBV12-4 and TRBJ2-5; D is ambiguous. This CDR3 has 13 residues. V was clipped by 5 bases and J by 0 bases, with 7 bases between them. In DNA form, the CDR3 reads TGTGCCAGCAGTGGTAGCAACCAAGAGACCCAGTACTTC. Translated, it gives CASSGSNQETQYF.

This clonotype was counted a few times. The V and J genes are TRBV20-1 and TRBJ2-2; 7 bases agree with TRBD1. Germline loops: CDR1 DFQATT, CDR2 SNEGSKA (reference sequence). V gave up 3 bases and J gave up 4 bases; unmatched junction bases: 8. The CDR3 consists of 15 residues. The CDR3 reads CSARDRRPITGELFF. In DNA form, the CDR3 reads TGCAGTGCTAGGGACAGGCGTCCGATCACCGGGGAGCTGTTTTTT.

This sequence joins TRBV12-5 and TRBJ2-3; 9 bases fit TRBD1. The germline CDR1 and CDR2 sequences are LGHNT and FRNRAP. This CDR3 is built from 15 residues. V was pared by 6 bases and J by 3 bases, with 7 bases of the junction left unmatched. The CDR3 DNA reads TGTGCTAGTGGGGCAAACAGGGGGCAGACAGATACGCAGTATTTT. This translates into CASGANRGQTDTQYF.

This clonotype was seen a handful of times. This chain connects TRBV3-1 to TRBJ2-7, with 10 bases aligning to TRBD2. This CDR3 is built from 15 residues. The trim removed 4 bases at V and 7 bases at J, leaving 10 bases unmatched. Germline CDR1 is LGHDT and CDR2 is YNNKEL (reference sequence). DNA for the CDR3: TGTGCCAGCAGCCGAGATCCTAGCGGGAGCAGTGAGCAGTACGTC. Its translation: CASSRDPSGSSEQYV.

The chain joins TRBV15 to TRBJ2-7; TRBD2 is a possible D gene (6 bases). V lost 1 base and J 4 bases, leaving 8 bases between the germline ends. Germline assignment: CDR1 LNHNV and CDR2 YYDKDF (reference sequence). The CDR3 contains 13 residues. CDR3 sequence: CATSRGEDYEQYF. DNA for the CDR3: TGTGCCACCAGCAGAGGGGAGGATTACGAGCAGTACTTC.

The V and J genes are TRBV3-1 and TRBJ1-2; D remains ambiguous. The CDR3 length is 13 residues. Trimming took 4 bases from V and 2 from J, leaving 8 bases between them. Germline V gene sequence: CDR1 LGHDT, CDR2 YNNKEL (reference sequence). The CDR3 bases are TGTGCCAGCAGCCCGAGGGCGAACTATGGCTACACCTTC. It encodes CASSPRANYGYTF. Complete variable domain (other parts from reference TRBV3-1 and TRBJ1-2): DTAVSQTPKYLVTQMGNDKSIKCEQNLGHDTMYWYKQDSKKFLKIMFSYNNKELIINETVPNRFSPKSPDKAHLNLHINSLELGDSAVYFCASSPRANYGYTFGSGTRLTVV.

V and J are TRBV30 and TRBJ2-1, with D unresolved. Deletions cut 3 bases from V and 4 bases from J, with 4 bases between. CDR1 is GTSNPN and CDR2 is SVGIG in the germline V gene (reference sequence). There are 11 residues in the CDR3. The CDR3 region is CAWRSYNEQFF. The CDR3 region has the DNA TGTGCCTGGAGGTCTTACAATGAGCAGTTCTTC.

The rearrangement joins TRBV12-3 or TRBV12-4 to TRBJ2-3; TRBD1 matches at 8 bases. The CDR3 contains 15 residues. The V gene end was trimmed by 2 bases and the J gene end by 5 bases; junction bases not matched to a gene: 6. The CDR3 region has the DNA TGTGCCAGCAGTTTACGGACAGGGCAGGGAGATACGCAGTATTTT. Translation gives CASSLRTGQGDTQYF.

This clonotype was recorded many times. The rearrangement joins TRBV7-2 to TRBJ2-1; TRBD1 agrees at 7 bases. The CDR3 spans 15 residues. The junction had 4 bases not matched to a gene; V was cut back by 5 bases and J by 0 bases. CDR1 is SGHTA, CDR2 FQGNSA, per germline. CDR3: CASSIDRVSYNEQFF. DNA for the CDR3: TGTGCCAGCAGCATAGACAGGGTCTCCTACAATGAGCAGTTCTTC.

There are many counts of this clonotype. CDR3 in DNA: TGTGCCAGCAAGAGCGGGAGTATCTCTGGGGCCAACGTCCTGACTTTC. Translating it yields CASKSGSISGANVLTF. The genes are TRBV6-1 and TRBJ2-6; 8 bases fit TRBD2. The V segment lost 7 bases and the J segment 0 bases; nucleotides outside the gene matches: 5. CDR1 and CDR2 (germline): MNHNS, SASEGT. This CDR3 has 16 amino acids.

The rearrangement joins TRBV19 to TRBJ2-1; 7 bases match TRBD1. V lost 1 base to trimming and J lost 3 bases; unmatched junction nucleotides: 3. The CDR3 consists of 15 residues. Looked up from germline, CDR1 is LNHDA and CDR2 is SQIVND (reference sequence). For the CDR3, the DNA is TGTGCCAGTAGTATAGTGGGACAGTTCTACAATGAGCAGTTCTTC. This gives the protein CASSIVGQFYNEQFF.

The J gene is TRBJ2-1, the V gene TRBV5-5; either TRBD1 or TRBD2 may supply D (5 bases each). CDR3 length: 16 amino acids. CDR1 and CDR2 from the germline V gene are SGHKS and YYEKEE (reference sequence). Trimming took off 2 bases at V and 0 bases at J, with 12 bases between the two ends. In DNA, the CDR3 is TGTGCCAGCAGCTTCCGGGGCCCGAACTCCTACAATGAGCAGTTCTTC. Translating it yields CASSFRGPNSYNEQFF.

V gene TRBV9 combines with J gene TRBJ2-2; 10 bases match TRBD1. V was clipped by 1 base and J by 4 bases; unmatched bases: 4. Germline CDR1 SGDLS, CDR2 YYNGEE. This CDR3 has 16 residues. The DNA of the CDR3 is TGTGCCAGCAGCGTACGGACAGGGGGTAGCACCGGGGAGCTGTTTTTT. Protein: CASSVRTGGSTGELFF.

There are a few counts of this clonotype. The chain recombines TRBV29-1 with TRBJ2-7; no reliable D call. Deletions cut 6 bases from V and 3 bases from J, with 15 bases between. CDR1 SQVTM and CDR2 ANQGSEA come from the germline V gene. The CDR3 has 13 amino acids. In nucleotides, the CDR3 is TGCAGCGTCTCAGTGGAGATGGGCTACGAGCAGTACTTC. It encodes CSVSVEMGYEQYF.

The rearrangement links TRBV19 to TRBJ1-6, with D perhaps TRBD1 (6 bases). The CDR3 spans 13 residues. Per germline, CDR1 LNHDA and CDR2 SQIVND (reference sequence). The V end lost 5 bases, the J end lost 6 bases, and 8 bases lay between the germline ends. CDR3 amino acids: CASSRTANSPLHF. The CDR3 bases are TGTGCCAGTAGTCGGACAGCTAATTCACCCCTCCACTTT.

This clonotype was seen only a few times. The CDR3: CASSALGRMYV. CDR3 coding DNA: TGTGCCAGCAGCGCCTTGGGGCGGATGTACGTC. The chain combines TRBV2 with TRBJ2-7, with D perhaps matching TRBD1 (5 bases). CDR1 is SNHLY, CDR2 FYNNEI, per germline. Trimming took 6 bases from V and 12 from J, leaving 15 bases between them. This CDR3 is 11 amino acids long.

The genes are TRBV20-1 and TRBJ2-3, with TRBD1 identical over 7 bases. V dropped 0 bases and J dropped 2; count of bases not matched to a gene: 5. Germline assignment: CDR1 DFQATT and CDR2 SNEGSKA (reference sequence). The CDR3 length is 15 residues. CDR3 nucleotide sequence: TGCAGTGCTAGAGACCGACAGGGTTTCACAGATACGCAGTATTTT. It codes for CSARDRQGFTDTQYF.

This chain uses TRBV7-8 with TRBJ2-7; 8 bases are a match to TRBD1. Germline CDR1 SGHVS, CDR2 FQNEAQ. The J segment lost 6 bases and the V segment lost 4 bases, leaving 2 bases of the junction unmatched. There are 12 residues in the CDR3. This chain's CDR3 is CASSSDRGEQYF. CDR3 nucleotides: TGTGCCAGCAGCTCCGACAGGGGCGAGCAGTACTTC. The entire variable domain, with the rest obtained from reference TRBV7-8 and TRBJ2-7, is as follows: GAGVSQSPRYKVAKRGQDVALRCDPISGHVSLFWYQQALGQGPEFLTYFQNEAQLDKSGLPSDRFFAERPEGSVSTLKIQRTQQEDSAVYLCASSSDRGEQYFGPGTRLTVT.

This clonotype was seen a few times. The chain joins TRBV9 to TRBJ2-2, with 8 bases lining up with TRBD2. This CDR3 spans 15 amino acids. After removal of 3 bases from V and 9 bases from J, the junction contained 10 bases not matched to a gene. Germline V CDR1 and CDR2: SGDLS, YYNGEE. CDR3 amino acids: CASSAGLATHRELFF. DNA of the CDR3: TGTGCCAGCAGCGCCGGACTAGCTACTCACCGGGAGCTGTTTTTT.

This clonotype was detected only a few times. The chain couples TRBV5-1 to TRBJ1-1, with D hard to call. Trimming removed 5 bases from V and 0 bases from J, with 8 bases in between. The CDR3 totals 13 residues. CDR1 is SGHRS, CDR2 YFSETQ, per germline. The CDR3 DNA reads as TGCGCCAGCAGGCAGGACGTGAACACTGAAGCTTTCTTT. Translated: CASRQDVNTEAFF.